This record covers a single TCR beta chain. Its specificity is unknown. At one of its ends the junction is not consistent with the germline gene, which may arise from a read error. All donors came from Russia, were Caucasian and healthy, and spanned ages roughly 6 to 95. Per sample, no less than 5 micrograms of total RNA were extracted. CDR1 and CDR2 from the germline V gene are SQVTM and ANQGSEA. This CDR3 spans 16 amino acids. The data were obtained in a study of blood T cells in healthy people across ages. Notes on the study in general: There were more naive CD4+ cells and higher diversity in long-lived donors than in aged donors.

Combining a sample-barcoded 5' primer with a J-beta primer mix, a second PCR ran for roughly 6 to 12 cycles. Each of the samples gave a minimum of 2.5 million paired-end reads that contained CDR3. Each CDR3 protein is one row after TCRdb ran MiXCR on the 5' RACE reads. The sample contains about 640,000 distinct CDR3 sequences, approximately 40% of which appear only once. The material sequenced was blood. The receptor comes from a man aged 80 or over in good health. The V call is TRBV29-1, the J call TRBJ2-3; no clear D gene. The CDR3 DNA reads TGCAGTGTTGGGGTTAGCTCTAGTTCGGGCACAGATACGCAGTATTTT. Translating gives CSVGVSSSSGTDTQYF.